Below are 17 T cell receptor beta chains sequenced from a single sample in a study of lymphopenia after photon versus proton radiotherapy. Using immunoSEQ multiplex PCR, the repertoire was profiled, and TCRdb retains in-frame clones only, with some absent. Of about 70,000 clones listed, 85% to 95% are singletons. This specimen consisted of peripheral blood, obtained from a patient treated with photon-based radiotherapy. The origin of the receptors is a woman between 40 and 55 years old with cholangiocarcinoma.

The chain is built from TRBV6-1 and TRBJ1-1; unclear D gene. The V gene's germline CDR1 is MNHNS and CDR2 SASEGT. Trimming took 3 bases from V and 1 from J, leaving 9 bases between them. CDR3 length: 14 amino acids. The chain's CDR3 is CASSEGMANTEAFF. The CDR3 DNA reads TGTGCCAGCAGTGAGGGTATGGCGAACACTGAAGCTTTCTTT.

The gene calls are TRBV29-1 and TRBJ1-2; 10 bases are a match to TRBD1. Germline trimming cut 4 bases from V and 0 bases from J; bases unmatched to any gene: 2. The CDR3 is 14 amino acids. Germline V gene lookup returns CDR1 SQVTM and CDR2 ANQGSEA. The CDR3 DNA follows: TGCAGCGTTGGGGGACAGGGGCCTAACTATGGCTACACCTTC. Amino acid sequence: CSVGGQGPNYGYTF.

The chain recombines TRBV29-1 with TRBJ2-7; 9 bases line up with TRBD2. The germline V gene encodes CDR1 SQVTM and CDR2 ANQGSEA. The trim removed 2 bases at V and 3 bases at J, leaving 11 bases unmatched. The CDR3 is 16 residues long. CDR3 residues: CSVESGSSGTHYEQYF. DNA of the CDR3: TGCAGCGTTGAATCGGGTTCTAGCGGGACTCACTACGAGCAGTACTTC.

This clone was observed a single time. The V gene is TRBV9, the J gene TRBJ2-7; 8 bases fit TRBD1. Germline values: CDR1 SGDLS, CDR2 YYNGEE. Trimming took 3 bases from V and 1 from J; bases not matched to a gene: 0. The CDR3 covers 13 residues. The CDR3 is CASSGTGSYEQYF. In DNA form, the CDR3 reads TGTGCCAGCAGCGGGACAGGGTCCTACGAGCAGTACTTC.

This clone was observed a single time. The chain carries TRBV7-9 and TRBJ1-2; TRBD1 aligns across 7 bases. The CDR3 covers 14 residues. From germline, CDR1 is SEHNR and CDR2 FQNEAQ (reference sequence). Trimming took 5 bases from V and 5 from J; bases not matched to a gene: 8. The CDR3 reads CASSPRQGHYGYTF. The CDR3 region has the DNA TGTGCCAGCAGCCCTAGACAGGGACATTATGGCTACACCTTC. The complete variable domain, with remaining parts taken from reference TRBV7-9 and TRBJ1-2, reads DTGVSQNPRHKITKRGQNVTFRCDPISEHNRLYWYRQTLGQGPEFLTYFQNEAQLEKSRLLSDRFSAERPKGSFSTLEIQRTEQGDSAMYLCASSPRQGHYGYTFGSGTRLTVV.

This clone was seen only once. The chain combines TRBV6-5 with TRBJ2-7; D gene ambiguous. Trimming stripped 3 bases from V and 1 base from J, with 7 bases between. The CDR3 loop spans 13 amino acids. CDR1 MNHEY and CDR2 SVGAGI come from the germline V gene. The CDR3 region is CASSYAASYEQYF. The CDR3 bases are TGTGCCAGCAGTTATGCCGCGTCCTACGAGCAGTACTTC.

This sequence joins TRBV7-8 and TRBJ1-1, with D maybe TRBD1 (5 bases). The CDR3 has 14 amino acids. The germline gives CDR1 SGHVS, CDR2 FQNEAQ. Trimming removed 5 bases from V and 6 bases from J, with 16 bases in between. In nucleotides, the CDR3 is TGTGCCAGCAGCCCACCCGGGGACCTCTCTGAAGCTTTCTTT. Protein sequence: CASSPPGDLSEAFF.

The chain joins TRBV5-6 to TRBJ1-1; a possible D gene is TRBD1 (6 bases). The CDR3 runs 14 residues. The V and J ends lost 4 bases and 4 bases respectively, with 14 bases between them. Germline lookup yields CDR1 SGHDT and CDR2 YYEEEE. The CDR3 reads CASSPGARGTEAFF. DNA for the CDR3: TGTGCCAGCAGCCCAGGGGCTCGAGGCACTGAAGCTTTCTTT.

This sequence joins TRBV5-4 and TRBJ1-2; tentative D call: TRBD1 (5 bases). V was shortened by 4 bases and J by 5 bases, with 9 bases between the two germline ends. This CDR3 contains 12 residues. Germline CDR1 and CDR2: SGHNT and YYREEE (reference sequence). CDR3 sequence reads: CASSSGTYGYTF. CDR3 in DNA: TGTGCCAGCAGCAGCGGGACTTATGGCTACACCTTC.

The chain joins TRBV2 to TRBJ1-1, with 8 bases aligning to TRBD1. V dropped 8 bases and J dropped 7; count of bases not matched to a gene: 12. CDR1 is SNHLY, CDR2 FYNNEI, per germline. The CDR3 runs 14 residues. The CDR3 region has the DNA TGTGCCAGCCGTCGGGACAGGTTAGACGGTGAAGCTTTCTTT. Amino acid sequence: CASRRDRLDGEAFF. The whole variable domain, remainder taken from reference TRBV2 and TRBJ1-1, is EPEVTQTPSHQVTQMGQEVILRCVPISNHLYFYWYRQILGQKVEFLVSFYNNEISEKSEIFDDQFSVERPDGSNFTLKIRSTKLEDSAMYFCASRRDRLDGEAFFGQGTRLTVV.

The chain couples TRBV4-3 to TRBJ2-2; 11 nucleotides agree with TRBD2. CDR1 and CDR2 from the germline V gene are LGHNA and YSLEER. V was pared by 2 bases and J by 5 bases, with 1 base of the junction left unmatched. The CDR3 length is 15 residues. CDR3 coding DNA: TGCGCCAGCAGCCAAAGGACTAGCGGGACCGGGGAGCTGTTTTTT. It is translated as CASSQRTSGTGELFF.

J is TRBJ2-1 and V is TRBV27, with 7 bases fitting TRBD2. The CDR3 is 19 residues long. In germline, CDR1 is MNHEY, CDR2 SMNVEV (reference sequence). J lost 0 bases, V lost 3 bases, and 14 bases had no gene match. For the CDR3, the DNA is TGTGCCAGCAGTTTCCGGGGCAGCGGGACCACCAGCTCCTACAATGAGCAGTTCTTC. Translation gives CASSFRGSGTTSSYNEQFF.

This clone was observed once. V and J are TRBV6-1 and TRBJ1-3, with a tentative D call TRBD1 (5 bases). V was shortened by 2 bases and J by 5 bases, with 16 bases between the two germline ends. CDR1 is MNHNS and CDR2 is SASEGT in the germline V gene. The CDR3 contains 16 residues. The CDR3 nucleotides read TGTGCCAGCAGTGAACTCTCCGGGACCTACCGAAACACCATATATTTT. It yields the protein CASSELSGTYRNTIYF.

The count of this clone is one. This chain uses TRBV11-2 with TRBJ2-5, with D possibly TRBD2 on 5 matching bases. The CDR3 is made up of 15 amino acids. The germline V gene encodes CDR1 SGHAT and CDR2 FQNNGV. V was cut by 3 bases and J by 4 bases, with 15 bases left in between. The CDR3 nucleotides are TGTGCCAGCAGCTTCTCTCCTGGAGGTGGAGAGACCCAGTACTTC. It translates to CASSFSPGGGETQYF. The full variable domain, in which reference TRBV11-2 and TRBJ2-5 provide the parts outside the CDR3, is EAGVAQSPRYKIIEKRQSVAFWCNPISGHATLYWYQQILGQGPKLLIQFQNNGVVDDSQLPKDRFSAERLKGVDSTLKIQPAKLEDSAVYLCASSFSPGGGETQYFGPGTRLLVL.

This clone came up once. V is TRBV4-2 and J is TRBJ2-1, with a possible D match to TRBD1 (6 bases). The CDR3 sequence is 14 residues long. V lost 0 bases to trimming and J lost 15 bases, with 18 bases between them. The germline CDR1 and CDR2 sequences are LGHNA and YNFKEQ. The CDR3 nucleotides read TGTGCCAGCAGCCAAGATGGGGGCATTAATTTGGGGTTCTTC. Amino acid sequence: CASSQDGGINLGFF.

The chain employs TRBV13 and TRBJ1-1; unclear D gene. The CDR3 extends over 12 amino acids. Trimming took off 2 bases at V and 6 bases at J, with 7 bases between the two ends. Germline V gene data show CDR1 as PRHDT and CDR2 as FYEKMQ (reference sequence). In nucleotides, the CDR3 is TGTGCCAGCAGCTTACCCCCAGCTGAAGCTTTCTTT. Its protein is CASSLPPAEAFF.

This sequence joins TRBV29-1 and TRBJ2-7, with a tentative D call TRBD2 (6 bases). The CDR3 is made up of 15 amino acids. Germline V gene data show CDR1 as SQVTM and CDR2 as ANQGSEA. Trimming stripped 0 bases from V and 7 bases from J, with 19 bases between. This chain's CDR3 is CSVEDPLAREREQYF. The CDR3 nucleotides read TGCAGCGTTGAAGATCCCCTGGCCCGGGAGCGAGAGCAGTACTTC.